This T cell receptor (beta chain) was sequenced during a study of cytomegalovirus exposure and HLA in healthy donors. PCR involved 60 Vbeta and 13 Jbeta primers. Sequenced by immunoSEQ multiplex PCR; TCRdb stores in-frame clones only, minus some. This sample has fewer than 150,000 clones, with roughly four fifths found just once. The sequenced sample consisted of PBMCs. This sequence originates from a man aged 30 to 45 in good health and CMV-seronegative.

The CDR3 loop reads CAISPGQGNEQFF. The CDR3, as DNA: TGTGCCATCAGCCCGGGACAGGGTAATGAGCAGTTCTTC. This chain uses TRBV10-3 with TRBJ2-1; 9 bases are shared with TRBD1. This CDR3 spans 13 amino acids. Trimming at V came to 6 bases and at J to 7 bases, leaving 4 bases not matched to a gene. Germline assignment: CDR1 ENHRY and CDR2 SYGVKD.